What follows are 29 T cell receptor beta chains derived from one specimen sequenced in a study of blood T cell repertoires in COVID-19. The assay was immunoSEQ multiplex PCR, and TCRdb's table has in-frame clones only and misses some. The data contain under 25,000 clones, roughly 80% of them singletons. The sample comprised peripheral blood. The receptors originated from a man aged 65 to 85 with acute or convalescent COVID-19.

This sequence joins TRBV19 and TRBJ1-1; D is uncertain. Germline lookup yields CDR1 LNHDA and CDR2 SQIVND (reference sequence). This CDR3 region has 13 residues. V gave up 1 base and J gave up 0 bases, with 3 bases separating them. The CDR3 DNA follows: TGTGCCAGTAGTATAGCCATGAACACTGAAGCTTTCTTT. This codes for CASSIAMNTEAFF.

The CDR3 coding sequence is TGTGCCAGCAGCCCACGGACAAGCGCGAACACCGGGGAGCTGTTTTTT. Amino acids: CASSPRTSANTGELFF. V is TRBV4-2 and J is TRBJ2-2; D may be TRBD1 (5 bases). The germline CDR1 and CDR2 sequences are LGHNA and YNFKEQ. V was cut by 4 bases and J by 0 bases, with 12 bases left in between. The CDR3 consists of 16 residues.

The V call is TRBV7-3, the J call TRBJ2-1; 9 nucleotides align to TRBD2. Looked up from germline, CDR1 is SGHTA and CDR2 is FQGTGA. This CDR3 contains 14 residues. V lost 5 bases and J lost 7; bases outside the gene matches: 6. The DNA for the CDR3 is TGTGCCAGCAGCCGTAGCGGGAGTGCAAATGAGCAGTTCTTC. It yields the protein CASSRSGSANEQFF.

The DNA for the CDR3 is TGTGCCAGCAGCCAAGACCCAGGGGGAGCCGGGGCCAACGTCCTGACTTTC. Protein sequence: CASSQDPGGAGANVLTF. The J gene is TRBJ2-6, the V gene TRBV4-2, with TRBD1 identical over 7 bases. There are 17 residues in the CDR3. The trim removed 0 bases at V and 4 bases at J, leaving 6 bases unmatched. CDR1 is LGHNA and CDR2 is YNFKEQ in the germline V gene.

The V call is TRBV29-1, the J call TRBJ2-3; 9 nucleotides align to TRBD2. V gave up 2 bases and J gave up 2 bases; unmatched junction bases: 5. The germline CDR1 and CDR2 sequences are SQVTM and ANQGSEA. This CDR3 spans 15 amino acids. This CDR3 reads CSVERTSGPTDTQYF. DNA for the CDR3: TGCAGCGTTGAAAGAACTAGCGGGCCCACAGATACGCAGTATTTT.

This clone was counted a single time. The rearrangement uses TRBV19 and TRBJ1-5; no firm D call. Germline loops: CDR1 LNHDA, CDR2 SQIVND (reference sequence). Trimming pared 3 bases from V and 0 bases from J, leaving 21 bases between. The CDR3 is 19 amino acids. CDR3: CASSMGTRGGLYSNQPQHF. Written as DNA, the CDR3 is TGTGCCAGTAGTATGGGTACCCGTGGCGGGCTCTATAGCAATCAGCCCCAGCATTTT.

The chain joins TRBV7-8 to TRBJ1-4; D remains ambiguous. CDR3 size: 13 residues. Trimming removed 2 bases from V and 15 bases from J, with 16 bases in between. Germline loops: CDR1 SGHVS, CDR2 FQNEAQ. The CDR3 DNA follows: TGTGCCAGCAGCTTATCCCGGCGGGAAACGGTGTTTTTT. This codes for CASSLSRRETVFF.

The CDR3 is CASSFPIGNTEAFF. DNA for the CDR3: TGTGCCAGCAGCTTTCCGATCGGGAACACTGAAGCTTTCTTT. V usage is TRBV5-6 and J usage is TRBJ1-1, with no clear D. Germline lookup yields CDR1 SGHDT and CDR2 YYEEEE. CDR3 length: 14 amino acids. Trimming took 2 bases from V and 1 from J, leaving 9 bases between them.

The chain joins TRBV5-4 to TRBJ1-1, with D hard to call. Trimming left V 4 bases short and J 1 base short, with 8 bases between. From germline, CDR1 is SGHNT and CDR2 YYREEE (reference sequence). The CDR3 runs 13 residues. The CDR3 sequence is CASSQTPNTEAFF. The CDR3 coding sequence is TGTGCCAGCAGCCAAACACCGAACACTGAAGCTTTCTTT.

Written as DNA, the CDR3 is TGTGCCAGCAGTTCATGGGACAGGGTAAAAGATGGCTACACCTTC. Translation gives CASSSWDRVKDGYTF. The V and J genes are TRBV27 and TRBJ1-2, with TRBD1 identical over 9 bases. The CDR3 has 15 amino acids. V shed 4 bases and J 6 bases; nucleotides not matched to a gene: 9. Germline lookup yields CDR1 MNHEY and CDR2 SMNVEV (reference sequence).

The genes are TRBV7-2 and TRBJ1-6; D perhaps matches TRBD1 (5 bases). CDR1 and CDR2 from the germline V gene are SGHTA and FQGNSA. The V end lost 2 bases, the J end lost 6 bases, and 8 bases lay between the germline ends. The CDR3 runs to 14 residues. The CDR3 region has the DNA TGTGCCAGCAGCTTACAGGGTGGTAATTCACCCCTCCACTTT. Translating it yields CASSLQGGNSPLHF.

The chain has TRBV29-1 and TRBJ2-1; the match to TRBD2 covers 11 bases. Trimming took 5 bases from V and 9 from J; bases not matched to a gene: 9. The CDR3 runs 14 residues. CDR1 SQVTM and CDR2 ANQGSEA come from the germline V gene. The CDR3 DNA is TGCAGCGTTTCGATAGCGGGAGGGTCGTCTGAGCAGTTCTTC. Protein sequence: CSVSIAGGSSEQFF.

The chain couples TRBV19 to TRBJ2-7; no reliable D call. The V end was cut by 3 bases, the J end by 0 bases, with 9 bases between. Germline assignment: CDR1 LNHDA and CDR2 SQIVND (reference sequence). This CDR3 has 14 amino acids. The chain's CDR3 is CASSMSPNSYEQYF. The CDR3, as DNA: TGTGCCAGTAGTATGAGCCCAAACTCCTACGAGCAGTACTTC.

This chain's CDR3 is CASSPPGANVLTF. In DNA, the CDR3 is TGTGCCAGCAGCCCCCCGGGGGCCAACGTCCTGACTTTC. V and J are TRBV14 and TRBJ2-6; D unclear. The CDR3 runs 13 residues. Trimming removed 4 bases from V and 4 bases from J, with 5 bases in between. CDR1 and CDR2 from the germline V gene are SGHDN and FVKESK.

This clone is labeled as medium-sized. The gene calls are TRBV5-1 and TRBJ1-3; unclear D gene. The CDR3 contains 14 residues. Germline CDR1 reads SGHRS; CDR2 reads YFSETQ. V lost 4 bases and J lost 4, with 12 bases in between. Here the CDR3 reads CASSTGGYGNTIYF. Written as DNA, the CDR3 is TGCGCCAGCAGCACCGGCGGGTACGGAAACACCATATATTTT.

The chain employs TRBV7-2 and TRBJ2-7; D is possibly TRBD1 (6 bases). Germline-derived CDR1 and CDR2 are SGHTA and FQGNSA. Between the trimmed V and J ends, which lost 0 bases and 7 bases, there was a span of 13 bases. The CDR3 has 14 residues. CDR3 coding DNA: TGTGCCAGCAGCTTAGCTACAGGGCGGAATGAGCAGTACTTC. This sequence encodes CASSLATGRNEQYF.

The chain is built from TRBV12-3 or TRBV12-4 and TRBJ1-2; 10 bases fit TRBD1. The CDR3 consists of 13 residues. The J segment lost 3 bases and the V segment lost 9 bases, leaving 4 bases of the junction unmatched. CDR3 sequence reads: CASSTGGHYGYTF. CDR3 in DNA: TGTGCCAGTTCGACAGGGGGCCACTATGGCTACACCTTC.

This rearrangement joins TRBV5-4 to TRBJ1-1; 10 bases fit TRBD1. The CDR3 has 14 amino acids. The germline gives CDR1 SGHNT, CDR2 YYREEE (reference sequence). V gave up 6 bases and J gave up 5 bases; unmatched junction bases: 7. CDR3: CASNKDRGGTEAFF. The CDR3 DNA follows: TGTGCCAGCAACAAGGACAGGGGGGGAACTGAAGCTTTCTTT.

The chain couples TRBV7-9 to TRBJ1-2, with 7 positions matching TRBD1. This CDR3 contains 16 residues. With V trimmed by 8 bases and J by 8 bases, 20 bases remained unmatched. Looked up from germline, CDR1 is SEHNR and CDR2 is FQNEAQ (reference sequence). In nucleotides, the CDR3 is TGTGCCAGCCAAACCAGGGACAGTTCCTATTCGGGGGGCTACACCTTC. The encoded protein is CASQTRDSSYSGGYTF.

There are a few counts of this clone. The chain uses TRBV6-5 and TRBJ1-1; 7 bases are shared with TRBD1. Per germline, CDR1 MNHEY and CDR2 SVGAGI. This CDR3 has 16 amino acids. The V and J ends lost 4 bases and 1 base, in that order; junction bases with no gene match: 9. The CDR3 protein is CASSSPQTGTNTEAFF. For the CDR3, the DNA is TGTGCCAGCAGTTCACCTCAGACAGGGACGAACACTGAAGCTTTCTTT.

In this sample, this clone turned up a few times. The CDR3 protein is CAISERASSSYNEQFF. Here the CDR3 DNA reads TGTGCCATCAGTGAGAGGGCTAGCAGCTCCTACAATGAGCAGTTCTTC. The rearrangement uses TRBV10-3 and TRBJ2-1; maybe TRBD2 (5 bases). Trimming removed 2 bases at V and 0 bases at J, with 11 bases between. The germline V gene has CDR1 ENHRY and CDR2 SYGVKD. The CDR3 covers 16 residues.

The chain links TRBV5-1 to TRBJ1-2, with 10 positions matching TRBD1. Trimming removed 7 bases from V and 7 bases from J; junction bases left unmatched: 10. Germline V gene sequence: CDR1 SGHRS, CDR2 YFSETQ. This CDR3 has 14 amino acids. CDR3 DNA sequence: TGCGCCAGCGCGATAGAGACAGGGGGCGGTGGCTACACCTTC. Protein sequence: CASAIETGGGGYTF.

This sequence joins TRBV11-2 and TRBJ1-1, with 8 bases identical to TRBD1. The CDR3 contains 13 residues. The V segment lost 5 bases and the J segment 5 bases; nucleotides outside the gene matches: 4. Germline assignment: CDR1 SGHAT and CDR2 FQNNGV. The CDR3 DNA reads as TGTGCCAGCAGCACCCGGACAGGGACTGAAGCTTTCTTT. It codes for CASSTRTGTEAFF.

The chain uses TRBV11-2 and TRBJ1-6, with TRBD1 matching 9 bases. This CDR3 is 16 amino acids long. Germline V gene lookup returns CDR1 SGHAT and CDR2 FQNNGV. Trimming removed 5 bases from V and 8 bases from J; junction bases left unmatched: 10. CDR3 nucleotides: TGTGCCAGCAGCCTTTTACTGGGACAGGGCGATTCACCCCTCCACTTT. This gives the protein CASSLLLGQGDSPLHF. The full variable domain, completed using reference TRBV11-2 and TRBJ1-6, is EAGVAQSPRYKIIEKRQSVAFWCNPISGHATLYWYQQILGQGPKLLIQFQNNGVVDDSQLPKDRFSAERLKGVDSTLKIQPAKLEDSAVYLCASSLLLGQGDSPLHFGNGTRLTVT.

This clone was detected a few times. The rearrangement links TRBV2 to TRBJ2-2; D unresolved. Trimming left V 4 bases short and J 5 bases short, with 8 bases between. The CDR3 loop spans 13 amino acids. Germline V CDR1 and CDR2: SNHLY, FYNNEI. CDR3 protein: CASSGQRTGELFF. The CDR3 DNA follows: TGTGCCAGCAGTGGGCAGCGTACCGGGGAGCTGTTTTTT.

The chain uses TRBV5-1 and TRBJ1-4; D remains ambiguous. The germline V gene has CDR1 SGHRS and CDR2 YFSETQ. The CDR3 contains 18 residues. V was shortened by 0 bases and J by 0 bases, with 15 bases between the two germline ends. In DNA, the CDR3 is TGCGCCAGCAGCTTGGGCTCTGGAGGAAGGGCAACTAATGAAAAACTGTTTTTT. Translated, it gives CASSLGSGGRATNEKLFF.

V is TRBV7-3 and J is TRBJ2-3; 7 bases line up with TRBD1. J was trimmed by 5 bases and V by 3 bases; bases with no gene match: 5. The CDR3 totals 14 residues. Germline assignment: CDR1 SGHTA and CDR2 FQGTGA. CDR3 amino acids: CASSFRTGGDTQYF. CDR3 DNA: TGTGCCAGCAGCTTTCGGACAGGAGGAGATACGCAGTATTTT.

The CDR3 DNA reads as TGTGCCACCAGCAGAGCGGGTAGCAATCAGCCCCAGCATTTT. Translating it yields CATSRAGSNQPQHF. The rearrangement uses TRBV15 and TRBJ1-5; no clear D gene. The ends were cut back, 1 base at V and 0 bases at J, with 4 bases in the middle. CDR3 size: 14 residues. The germline V gene has CDR1 LNHNV and CDR2 YYDKDF (reference sequence).

The chain links TRBV21-1 to TRBJ2-5; the table's D call, TRBD2, has no DNA check behind it. TRBV21-1 is annotated as a pseudogene. The CDR3 spans 14 residues. The CDR3 is CASSGGWRQETQYF. CDR3 nucleotide sequence: TGTGCCAGCAGCGGGGGGTGGCGGCAAGAGACCCAGTACTTC.